This TCR beta chain is drawn from a study of shared clonotypes between healthy human individuals. Clones were sequenced by immunoSEQ multiplex PCR, and TCRdb holds only the in-frame ones, with some missing. The profile shows 2 million or so clones, roughly 96% of them singletons. Memory CD4+ cells were the fraction left after CD45RA+ naive selection. Germline CDR1 ENHRY, CDR2 SYGVKD. The CDR3 is made up of 15 amino acids. Germline trimming cut 3 bases from V and 8 bases from J; bases unmatched to any gene: 10. This clonotype originated in a young man in good health. Sequencing was performed on naive CD4+ T cells sorted from blood. Subset here: CD45RA+ positively selected. This chain joins TRBV10-3 and TRBJ2-1; 7 bases agree with TRBD2. The CDR3 sequence: CAISEGLAAGDEQFF. CDR3 coding DNA: TGTGCCATCAGTGAAGGGCTAGCGGCTGGGGATGAGCAGTTCTTC.